This T cell receptor (beta chain) was documented in a study of OX40 agonist ivuxolimab in advanced cancers. The CDR3 totals 11 residues. In germline, CDR1 is DFQATT, CDR2 SNEGSKA (reference sequence). As regards this clone: Its specificity is unknown.

Study-wide points: Researchers report that CD8+ T cells had, on average, more expanded clones than CD4+.

Produced via immunoSEQ multiplex PCR; TCRdb's table is partial and in-frame only. The profile shows about 83,000 clones, around 80% of them singletons. Sequences were derived from CD4+ or CD8+ T cells sorted from blood, sampled in a trial of the OX40 agonist ivuxolimab. The clonotype comes from an adult with an advanced solid tumor such as melanoma, head and neck, liver or kidney cancer. This rearrangement joins TRBV20-1 to TRBJ2-7; 8 bases line up with TRBD1. CDR3 region: CSPRQGNEQYF. The CDR3 region has the DNA TGCAGCCCTAGACAGGGGAACGAGCAGTACTTC.